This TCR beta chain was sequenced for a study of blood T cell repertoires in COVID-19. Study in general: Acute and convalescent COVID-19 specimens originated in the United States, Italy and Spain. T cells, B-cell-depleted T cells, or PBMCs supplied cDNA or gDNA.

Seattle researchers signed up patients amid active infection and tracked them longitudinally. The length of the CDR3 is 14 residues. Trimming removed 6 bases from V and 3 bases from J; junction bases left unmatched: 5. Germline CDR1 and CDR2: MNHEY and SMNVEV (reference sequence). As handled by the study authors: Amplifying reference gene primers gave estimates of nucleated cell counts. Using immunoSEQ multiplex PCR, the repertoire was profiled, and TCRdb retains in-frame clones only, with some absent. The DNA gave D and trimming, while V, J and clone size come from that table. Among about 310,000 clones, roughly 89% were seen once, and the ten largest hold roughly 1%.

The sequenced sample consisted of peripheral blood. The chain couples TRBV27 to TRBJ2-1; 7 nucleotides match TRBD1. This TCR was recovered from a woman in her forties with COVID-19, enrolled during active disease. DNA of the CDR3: TGTGCCAGCAGACCGGGACAGTACTACAATGAGCAGTTCTTC. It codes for CASRPGQYYNEQFF.